This TCR beta chain came from a study of cytomegalovirus exposure and HLA in healthy donors. Study at large: As an earlier analysis found, around 190 million T cells yielded about 120 million unique TCR beta sequences.

Study observations and caveats: V- and J-gene trimming in TCR beta was tied to a missense DCLRE1C variant by an analysis performed later. Presence/absence analyses treated sequencing depth as roughly uniform across donors. In a later analysis, TCR association rates varied by HLA locus: DRB1 most, HLA-C fewest.

This clone was seen a few times. What it recognizes is unknown. This PCR relied on a set of 60 Vbeta primers and 13 Jbeta primers. Sequencing was performed with immunoSEQ multiplex PCR; in TCRdb, only in-frame clones are kept and a portion is missing. The sample consists of more than 100,000 clones, around 66% of them appearing once. The CDR3 is 16 residues long. Germline-derived CDR1 and CDR2 are MDHEN and SYDVKM. V was clipped by 7 bases and J by 2 bases, with 21 bases between them. What was sequenced was PBMCs. The chain recombines TRBV28 with TRBJ2-7; a weak D match, TRBD2 (5 bases). This clonotype originated in a woman in her thirties or forties in good health and CMV-seropositive. CDR3: CASTPPGGIAPYEQYF. CDR3 bases: TGTGCCAGCACCCCCCCTGGTGGGATAGCGCCCTACGAGCAGTACTTC.